This paragraph covers one T cell receptor beta chain sequence. Seattle participants joined during active infection and were tracked over time. This record comes from a study of blood T cell repertoires in COVID-19. Study-level information: Specimens from acute and convalescent COVID-19 originated in the United States, Italy and Spain. PBMCs, B-cell-depleted T cells, or T cells were the source of the cDNA or gDNA that made up the material.

Authors' processing steps: Nucleated cell counts were estimated from reference gene primer amplification. Sequencing used immunoSEQ multiplex PCR; TCRdb keeps in-frame clones, though not all of them. D and trimming were read from the DNA, whereas the V and J calls and clone size are those reported in that table. The table has some 90,000 clones, 87% seen once. Sequencing was done on a sample of peripheral blood. The origin of this receptor is a woman between 55 and 75 years old with COVID-19, enrolled during active disease.

As DNA, the CDR3 is TGCGCCAGCAGCTTGGTGGCCAGGGCATACTCACCCCTCCACTTT. It is translated as CASSLVARAYSPLHF. The V and J genes are TRBV5-1 and TRBJ1-6, with D possibly being TRBD1 (5 bases). Germline V gene data show CDR1 as SGHRS and CDR2 as YFSETQ. CDR3 length equals 15 residues. V lost 0 bases and J 10 bases, leaving 14 bases between the germline ends.